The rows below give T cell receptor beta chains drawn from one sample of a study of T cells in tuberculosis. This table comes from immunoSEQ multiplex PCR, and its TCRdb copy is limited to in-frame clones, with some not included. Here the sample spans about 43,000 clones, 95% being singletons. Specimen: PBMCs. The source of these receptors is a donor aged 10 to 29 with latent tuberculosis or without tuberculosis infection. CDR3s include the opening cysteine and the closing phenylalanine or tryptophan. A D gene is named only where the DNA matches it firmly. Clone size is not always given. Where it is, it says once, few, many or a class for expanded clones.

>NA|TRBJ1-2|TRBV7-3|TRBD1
TGTGCCAGCAGCTCACAGGACAGGGGGCCCAGCTATGGCTACACCTTC
CASSSQDRGPSYGYTF
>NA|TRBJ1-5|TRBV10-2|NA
TGCGCCAGCAGTCAGGACAGTTTTCAGCCCCAGCATTTT
CASSQDSFQPQHF
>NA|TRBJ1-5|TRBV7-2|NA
TGTGCCAGCAGGGAGGGCAGAAATCAGCCCCAGCATTTT
CASREGRNQPQHF
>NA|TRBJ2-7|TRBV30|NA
TGTGCCTGGAGTGTACAGGTAGGGTCGTACGAGCAGTACTTC
CAWSVQVGSYEQYF
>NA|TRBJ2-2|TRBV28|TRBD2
TGTGCCAGCAGTTTAACGTTAGCGGGGGGCCGCTCGTGGACCGGGGAGCTGTTTTTT
CASSLTLAGGRSWTGELFF
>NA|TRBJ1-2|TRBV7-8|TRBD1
TGTGCCAGCAGCTTTGACCGGGACAGGAATATCTATGGCTACACCTTC
CASSFDRDRNIYGYTF
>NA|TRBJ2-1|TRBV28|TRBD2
TGTGCCAGCAGCTATGGACTAGCGGGGGGCAATGAGCAGTTCTTC
CASSYGLAGGNEQFF
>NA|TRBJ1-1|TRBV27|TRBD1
TGTGCCAGCACTACGAGCAGGGGGAGGTGGACTGAAGCTTTCTTT
CASTTSRGRWTEAFF
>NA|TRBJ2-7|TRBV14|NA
TGTGCCAGCAGCGCCAAGACAGTCCTCTCCTACGAGCAGTACTTC
CASSAKTVLSYEQYF
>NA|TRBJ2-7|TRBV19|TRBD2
TGTGCCAGTAGTATAACCGGGGGGAGCTCCTACGAGCAGTACTTC
CASSITGGSSYEQYF
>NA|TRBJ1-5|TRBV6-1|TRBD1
TGTGCCAGCAGTGCGTTACAGGGGACCCTGAGAACACAGCCCCAGCATTTT
CASSALQGTLRTQPQHF
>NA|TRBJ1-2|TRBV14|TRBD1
TGTGCCAGCAGCCCTGGACAGGCCTTTAACTATGGCTACACCTTC
CASSPGQAFNYGYTF
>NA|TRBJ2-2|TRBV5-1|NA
TGCGCCAGCAGCTTTGGGCGTCCGGGATACACCGGGGAGCTGTTTTTT
CASSFGRPGYTGELFF
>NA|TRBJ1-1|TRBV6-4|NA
TGTGCCAGTATACCCCATCATGAGAGGGTCGAAGCTTTCTTT
CASIPHHERVEAFF
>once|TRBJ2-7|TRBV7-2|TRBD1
TGTGCCAGCAGCTCTTTGGGACAGGGATCATTGTACGAGCAGTACTTC
CASSSLGQGSLYEQYF
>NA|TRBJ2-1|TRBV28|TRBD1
TGTGCCAGCAGTTCGCGTGACAGGGTGAATGAGCAGTTCTTC
CASSSRDRVNEQFF
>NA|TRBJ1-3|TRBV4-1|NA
TGCGCCAGCAGCGAAACCAGGGGAAACACCATATATTTT
CASSETRGNTIYF
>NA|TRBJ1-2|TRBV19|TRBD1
TGTGCCAGTAGTCCCCTTCTGACAGGGGGAGGCTATGGCTACACCTTC
CASSPLLTGGGYGYTF
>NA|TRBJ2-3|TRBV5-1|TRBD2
TGCGCCAGCAGCTTAGCGGGGGGCGCAGATACGCAGTATTTT
CASSLAGGADTQYF
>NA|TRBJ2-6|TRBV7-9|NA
TGTGCCAGCAGCTTAGGTGGGGCAGGGGCCAACGTCCTGACTTTC
CASSLGGAGANVLTF
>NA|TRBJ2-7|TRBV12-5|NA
TGTGCTAGTGGTTTGGTAATCAGGGTATCACGCGAGCAGTACTTC
CASGLVIRVSREQYF
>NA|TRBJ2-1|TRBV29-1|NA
TGCAGCGTCTTAGTTGCCGTCGACTACAATGAGCAGTTCTTC
CSVLVAVDYNEQFF
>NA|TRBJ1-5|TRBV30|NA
TGTGCCTGGGGAAGACAGAATAGCAATCAGCCCCAGCATTTT
CAWGRQNSNQPQHF
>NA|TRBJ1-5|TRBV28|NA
TGTGCCAGCAGACTCTACTGGACAGCCCACAATCAGCCCCAGCATTTT
CASRLYWTAHNQPQHF